One and the same sample provided the 12 T cell receptor beta chains below, sequenced in a study of T cell repertoires in cytomegalovirus infection. TCRdb reprocessed the reads with MiXCR, giving one entry per CDR3 protein. The repertoire consists of under 200,000 distinct CDR3 sequences, with 9.5% occurring once and the leading ten covering around 4.4%. The material sequenced was PBMCs. The receptor source for this set is a human donor in good health (CMV status not recorded). Some clones in this sample may be carry-over from other donors' samples.

This clonotype was detected many times. The chain joins TRBV19 to TRBJ2-1; 10 nucleotides match TRBD2. With 5 bases clipped from V and 0 bases from J, the junction kept 16 bases outside the gene matches. The CDR3 has 20 residues. Germline V lookup: CDR1 LNHDA, CDR2 SQIVND (reference sequence). The CDR3 bases are TGTGCCAGTAGTCCAGTTGGGCTAGCGGGGGCCTACAGCTCCTACAATGAGCAGTTCTTC. It is translated as CASSPVGLAGAYSSYNEQFF.

This clonotype was detected many times. V gene TRBV14 combines with J gene TRBJ1-1, with D maybe TRBD1 (5 bases). V gave up 1 base and J gave up 6 bases, with 9 bases separating them. CDR1 is SGHDN and CDR2 is FVKESK in the germline V gene. CDR3 length: 13 residues. CDR3 nucleotides: TGTGCCAGCAGCCAAGGTCCAGGGCCTGAAGCTTTCTTT. It codes for CASSQGPGPEAFF.

The table lists this clonotype with many counts. The V call is TRBV7-8, the J call TRBJ2-5; D may correspond to TRBD1 or TRBD2 (5 bases each). Germline CDR1 reads SGHVS; CDR2 reads FQNEAQ. The CDR3 totals 13 residues. With 6 bases removed from V and 2 bases from J, the gap between germline ends came to 10 bases. The chain's CDR3 is CASRGDGQETQYF. The CDR3 DNA reads as TGTGCCAGCAGGGGGGACGGGCAAGAGACCCAGTACTTC.

The V and J genes are TRBV28 and TRBJ2-1, with D unresolved. V dropped 6 bases and J dropped 5 bases, with 5 bases sitting between them. Germline CDR1 is MDHEN and CDR2 is SYDVKM. The CDR3 consists of 11 residues. The CDR3: CASRQDNEQFF. In DNA, the CDR3 is TGTGCCAGCAGGCAGGACAATGAGCAGTTCTTC.

This CDR3 is CSARDRAWNTEAFF. CDR3 in DNA: TGCAGTGCACGGGACAGGGCCTGGAACACTGAAGCTTTCTTT. This chain connects TRBV20-1 to TRBJ1-1; 9 bases are shared with TRBD1. There are 14 residues in the CDR3. With 6 bases clipped from V and 1 base from J, the junction kept 6 bases outside the gene matches. Germline loops: CDR1 DFQATT, CDR2 SNEGSKA (reference sequence).

At least ten counts were recorded for this clonotype. The chain recombines TRBV19 with TRBJ1-5; 8 bases map to TRBD1. This CDR3 has 15 residues. J lost 6 bases, V lost 5 bases, and 9 bases had no gene match. Per the germline V gene, CDR1 is LNHDA and CDR2 is SQIVND (reference sequence). The DNA of the CDR3 is TGTGCCAGTAGTTACGGGGGGACAGGCCTTCAGCCCCAGCATTTT. It specifies CASSYGGTGLQPQHF.

This clonotype was seen repeatedly, ten times or more. The V and J genes are TRBV7-9 and TRBJ1-2; the match to TRBD1 covers 9 bases. The CDR3 is made up of 18 amino acids. After removal of 0 bases from V and 0 bases from J, the junction contained 8 bases not matched to a gene. The germline CDR1 and CDR2 sequences are SEHNR and FQNEAQ (reference sequence). This CDR3 reads CASSLAALRTGANYGYTF. CDR3 DNA: TGTGCCAGCAGCTTAGCGGCGCTGAGGACAGGGGCTAACTATGGCTACACCTTC.

This clonotype was counted at least ten times. The chain employs TRBV7-8 and TRBJ2-3; perhaps D is TRBD1 or TRBD2 (6 bases each). Germline CDR1 reads SGHVS; CDR2 reads FQNEAQ. V was trimmed by 1 base and J by 1 base, leaving 15 bases between them. This CDR3 has 17 amino acids. CDR3 nucleotides: TGTGCCAGCAGCTTAGGTCGGGGGCCGATGGGCACAGATACGCAGTATTTT. It encodes CASSLGRGPMGTDTQYF.

V is TRBV5-1 and J is TRBJ2-5; tentative D call: TRBD2 (6 bases). V lost 4 bases, J lost 2 bases, and 15 bases lay in between. The CDR3 is 15 residues long. Germline-derived CDR1 and CDR2 are SGHRS and YFSETQ. CDR3 loop: CASSETGGRQETQYF. The CDR3 region has the DNA TGCGCCAGCAGCGAGACTGGGGGGAGGCAAGAGACCCAGTACTTC. The variable domain in full, completed from reference TRBV5-1 and TRBJ2-5, reads KAGVTQTPRYLIKTRGQQVTLSCSPISGHRSVSWYQQTPGQGLQFLFEYFSETQRNKGNFPGRFSGRQFSNSRSEMNVSTLELGDSALYLCASSETGGRQETQYFGPGTRLLVL.

This clonotype was detected many times. V and J are TRBV28 and TRBJ2-7; D not resolved. CDR1 is MDHEN and CDR2 is SYDVKM in the germline V gene. The CDR3 extends over 14 amino acids. V gave up 3 bases and J gave up 0 bases, with 9 bases separating them. The CDR3 DNA reads as TGTGCCAGCAGTTTCCCCCACCGCTCCTACGAGCAGTACTTC. Protein sequence: CASSFPHRSYEQYF. Full variable domain (missing parts from reference TRBV28 and TRBJ2-7): DVKVTQSSRYLVKRTGEKVFLECVQDMDHENMFWYRQDPGLGLRLIYFSYDVKMKEKGDIPEGYSVSREKKERFSLILESASTNQTSMYLCASSFPHRSYEQYFGPGTRLTVT.

This clonotype was picked up many times. V and J are TRBV7-2 and TRBJ2-2; D unresolved. This CDR3 spans 13 amino acids. V was pared by 3 bases and J by 11 bases, with 13 bases between. Germline values: CDR1 SGHTA, CDR2 FQGNSA. The CDR3 DNA sequence: TGTGCCAGCAGCTTCCAACCCTTGATAGAGCTGTTTTTT. Translation gives CASSFQPLIELFF. Together with reference TRBV7-2 and TRBJ2-2, the CDR3 gives the full variable domain: GAGVSQSPSNKVTEKGKDVELRCDPISGHTALYWYRQSLGQGLEFLIYFQGNSAPDKSGLPSDRFSAERTGGSVSTLTIQRTQQEDSAVYLCASSFQPLIELFFGEGSRLTVL.

This clonotype has only a few counts. V and J are TRBV7-2 and TRBJ1-5, with D tentatively TRBD1 (6 bases). Trimming pared 4 bases from V and 2 bases from J, leaving 15 bases between. The CDR3 covers 16 residues. CDR1 and CDR2 from the germline V gene are SGHTA and FQGNSA. The CDR3 protein is CASSSTRDNRNQPQHF. The CDR3 DNA reads TGTGCCAGCAGCTCCACCCGGGACAATCGCAATCAGCCCCAGCATTTT. The full variable domain, its missing parts supplied by reference TRBV7-2 and TRBJ1-5, is GAGVSQSPSNKVTEKGKDVELRCDPISGHTALYWYRQSLGQGLEFLIYFQGNSAPDKSGLPSDRFSAERTGGSVSTLTIQRTQQEDSAVYLCASSSTRDNRNQPQHFGDGTRLSIL.